The 2 T cell receptor beta chains in this list originate from one sample, sequenced in a study of patients and donors after allogeneic stem cell transplantation. TCRdb reprocessed the RT-PCR reads via MiXCR and lists one record per CDR3 protein. The sample holds roughly 230,000 distinct CDR3 sequences, over 12% seen once. Source material: blood, either unsorted or a sorted T cell fraction (not recorded which). The receptors originated from a human donor who was either an allogeneic HSCT recipient or a stem cell or donor lymphocyte infusion donor (not recorded which). It is not recorded whose cells these are; they may come from a transplant donor.

This clonotype was seen more than once but under ten times. The rearrangement links TRBV4-3 to TRBJ2-7; 7 bases are shared with TRBD1. Germline V gene lookup returns CDR1 LGHNA and CDR2 YSLEER. V gave up 4 bases and J gave up 4 bases; unmatched junction bases: 7. There are 14 residues in the CDR3. CDR3 in DNA: TGCGCCAGCAGCCGGGCAGGGGGAGAGTACGAGCAGTACTTC. The encoded protein is CASSRAGGEYEQYF.

This clonotype occurred a few times. The V gene is TRBV7-9, the J gene TRBJ2-3; weak D call: TRBD1 (5 bases). V was cut by 8 bases and J by 2 bases, with 11 bases left in between. Per the germline V gene, CDR1 is SEHNR and CDR2 is FQNEAQ (reference sequence). This CDR3 has 13 residues. The CDR3 region is CASSVTATDTQYF. The CDR3 nucleotides read TGTGCCAGCTCCGTGACAGCCACAGATACGCAGTATTTT.